The rows below give T cell receptor beta chains drawn from one sample of a study of cytomegalovirus exposure and HLA in healthy donors. Measured with immunoSEQ multiplex PCR; TCRdb has only the in-frame clones, and not every one. In the table there are 200,000 to 250,000 clones, 77% of which are singletons. The sequencing sample was made of PBMCs. The receptors shown here come from a woman aged 55-69 years in good health and CMV-seropositive. The CDR3 runs from the conserved cysteine through the conserved F or W. D genes are given only for firm matches. Some rows mark clone size as missing; the rest say once, few, many or name a class of expanded clone.

J gene: TRBJ2-2; D gene: TRBD2; V gene: TRBV6-4; clone size: NA; CDR3 protein: CASSDRGLAGGITGELFF; CDR3 DNA: TGTGCCAGCAGTGACAGGGGACTAGCGGGAGGTATCACCGGGGAGCTGTTTTTT
J gene: TRBJ2-7; D gene: TRBD1; V gene: TRBV27; clone size: NA; CDR3 protein: CASSQRGGGTGPYEQYF; CDR3 DNA: TGTGCCAGCAGTCAGAGGGGAGGGGGGACAGGGCCCTACGAGCAGTACTTC
J gene: TRBJ2-6; D gene: NA; V gene: TRBV27; clone size: NA; CDR3 protein: CASSLGGANVLTF; CDR3 DNA: TGTGCCAGCAGTTTAGGCGGGGCCAACGTCCTGACTTTC
J gene: TRBJ2-5; D gene: NA; V gene: TRBV2; clone size: NA; CDR3 protein: CASSEALAVQETQYF; CDR3 DNA: TGTGCCAGCAGTGAAGCGCTCGCAGTCCAAGAGACCCAGTACTTC
J gene: TRBJ2-1; D gene: NA; V gene: TRBV5-1; clone size: NA; CDR3 protein: CASSFETRPYNEQFF; CDR3 DNA: TGCGCCAGCAGCTTTGAGACTAGGCCCTACAATGAGCAGTTCTTC
J gene: TRBJ2-3; D gene: TRBD1; V gene: TRBV19; clone size: NA; CDR3 protein: CASSMELGQGTDTQYF; CDR3 DNA: TGTGCCAGTAGTATGGAACTCGGACAGGGCACAGATACGCAGTATTTT
J gene: TRBJ1-6; D gene: NA; V gene: TRBV9; clone size: NA; CDR3 protein: CASSLGTVPSPLHF; CDR3 DNA: TGTGCCAGCAGCTTAGGGACTGTGCCTTCACCCCTCCACTTT
J gene: TRBJ2-2; D gene: TRBD1; V gene: TRBV9; clone size: NA; CDR3 protein: CASSERTGGDTGELFF; CDR3 DNA: TGTGCCAGCAGCGAAAGGACAGGGGGAGACACCGGGGAGCTGTTTTTT
J gene: TRBJ2-3; D gene: NA; V gene: TRBV9; clone size: once; CDR3 protein: CASSVTLAGTDTQYF; CDR3 DNA: TGTGCCAGCAGCGTAACACTAGCTGGCACAGATACGCAGTATTTT
J gene: TRBJ1-2; D gene: TRBD1; V gene: TRBV4-2; clone size: few; CDR3 protein: CASSQADRGHGYTF; CDR3 DNA: TGTGCCAGCAGCCAGGCGGACAGGGGGCATGGCTACACCTTC
J gene: TRBJ1-5; D gene: NA; V gene: TRBV27; clone size: few; CDR3 protein: CASSLVQNNQPQHF; CDR3 DNA: TGTGCCAGCAGTTTGGTACAGAATAATCAGCCCCAGCATTTT
J gene: TRBJ2-3; D gene: NA; V gene: TRBV27; clone size: NA; CDR3 protein: CASSYRASWSGDTQYF; CDR3 DNA: TGTGCCAGCAGTTACCGGGCTTCGTGGAGCGGAGATACGCAGTATTTT
J gene: TRBJ1-1; D gene: NA; V gene: TRBV18; clone size: NA; CDR3 protein: CASSPPANTEAFF; CDR3 DNA: TGTGCCAGCTCACCACCGGCGAACACTGAAGCTTTCTTT
J gene: TRBJ2-3; D gene: NA; V gene: TRBV7-2; clone size: NA; CDR3 protein: CASSGGGPPQYF; CDR3 DNA: TGTGCCAGCAGCGGGGGGGGGCCACCGCAGTATTTT
J gene: TRBJ2-1; D gene: TRBD2; V gene: TRBV6-1; clone size: once; CDR3 protein: CASSDSGTSNNEQFF; CDR3 DNA: TGTGCCAGCAGTGATTCCGGGACTAGCAACAATGAGCAGTTCTTC
J gene: TRBJ2-5; D gene: TRBD2; V gene: TRBV5-1; clone size: NA; CDR3 protein: CASSFGTSGQETQYF; CDR3 DNA: TGCGCCAGCAGCTTCGGGACTAGCGGCCAAGAGACCCAGTACTTC
J gene: TRBJ1-2; D gene: NA; V gene: TRBV2; clone size: NA; CDR3 protein: CASSEAGSRYTF; CDR3 DNA: TGTGCCAGCAGTGAAGCGGGCAGTCGCTACACCTTC
J gene: TRBJ2-2; D gene: NA; V gene: TRBV6-5; clone size: once; CDR3 protein: CASRRGTLNTGELFF; CDR3 DNA: TGTGCCAGCAGGAGGGGGACCCTGAACACCGGGGAGCTGTTTTTT
J gene: TRBJ1-5; D gene: NA; V gene: TRBV19; clone size: NA; CDR3 protein: CASSPRASNQPQHF; CDR3 DNA: TGTGCCAGTAGCCCCAGGGCAAGCAATCAGCCCCAGCATTTT
J gene: TRBJ2-2; D gene: NA; V gene: TRBV2; clone size: NA; CDR3 protein: CASSISGNTGELFF; CDR3 DNA: TGTGCCAGCAGCATTAGCGGTAACACCGGGGAGCTGTTTTTT
J gene: TRBJ1-2; D gene: TRBD1; V gene: TRBV25-1; clone size: NA; CDR3 protein: CASSVRGGGGYTF; CDR3 DNA: TGTGCCAGCAGCGTCAGAGGGGGCGGGGGCTACACCTTC
J gene: TRBJ2-3; D gene: TRBD2; V gene: TRBV6-5; clone size: NA; CDR3 protein: CASKRGGTDTQYF; CDR3 DNA: TGTGCCAGCAAGCGGGGGGGCACAGATACGCAGTATTTT
J gene: TRBJ2-7; D gene: TRBD2; V gene: TRBV6-1; clone size: NA; CDR3 protein: CASSVSGTSGSYEQYF; CDR3 DNA: TGTGCCAGCAGTGTTTCCGGGACTAGCGGGAGCTACGAGCAGTACTTC
J gene: TRBJ1-5; D gene: NA; V gene: TRBV19; clone size: NA; CDR3 protein: CATNLQQGNGQPQHF; CDR3 DNA: TGTGCCACTAATCTCCAACAGGGTAATGGTCAGCCCCAGCATTTT
J gene: TRBJ2-3; D gene: NA; V gene: TRBV4-1; clone size: few; CDR3 protein: CASSQEDWNTDTQYF; CDR3 DNA: TGCGCCAGCAGCCAAGAGGACTGGAACACAGATACGCAGTATTTT
J gene: TRBJ1-2; D gene: NA; V gene: TRBV9; clone size: NA; CDR3 protein: CASSVATSGQSYGYTF; CDR3 DNA: TGTGCCAGCAGCGTAGCGACCTCCGGACAGAGCTATGGCTACACCTTC
J gene: TRBJ1-5; D gene: NA; V gene: TRBV9; clone size: NA; CDR3 protein: CASSRDGGDQPQHF; CDR3 DNA: TGTGCCAGCAGCCGGGACGGGGGGGATCAGCCCCAGCATTTT
J gene: TRBJ1-2; D gene: TRBD1; V gene: TRBV19; clone size: few; CDR3 protein: CASSTPGTANYGYTF; CDR3 DNA: TGTGCCAGTAGTACGCCCGGGACAGCTAACTATGGCTACACCTTC
J gene: TRBJ2-2; D gene: TRBD1; V gene: TRBV7-9; clone size: NA; CDR3 protein: CASSQPYRGSGELFF; CDR3 DNA: TGTGCCAGCAGCCAACCGTACAGGGGCTCCGGGGAGCTGTTTTTT
J gene: TRBJ1-3; D gene: NA; V gene: TRBV2; clone size: NA; CDR3 protein: CASSERENTIYF; CDR3 DNA: TGTGCCAGCAGTGAACGGGAAAACACCATATATTTT
J gene: TRBJ2-2; D gene: NA; V gene: TRBV7-2; clone size: once; CDR3 protein: CASSSRQVGTGELFF; CDR3 DNA: TGTGCCAGCAGCTCTCGACAGGTGGGCACCGGGGAGCTGTTTTTT
J gene: TRBJ2-5; D gene: TRBD1; V gene: TRBV5-1; clone size: few; CDR3 protein: CASSPGTGVETQYF; CDR3 DNA: TGCGCCAGCAGCCCAGGGACAGGGGTCGAGACCCAGTACTTC